This is a list of T cell receptor beta chains from one sample in a study of identical twins. Via MiXCR, TCRdb re-called the 5' RACE reads, giving one row per CDR3 protein. Among 450,000 to 600,000 distinct CDR3 sequences listed, approximately 20% were seen once. The same data also went into a second study, on yellow fever vaccine responses in identical twins.

Material: CD4+ T cells sorted from blood. The receptors were gathered from a woman aged 18-29 years in good health. The CDR3 runs from the conserved cysteine through the conserved F or W. The order of the fields is V gene, D gene, J gene, clone size, CDR3 DNA, CDR3 protein. D genes are given only for firm matches. Size values are once, few and many counts, or a class for expanded clones, and some rows have none.

V gene: TRBV29-1
D gene: TRBD1
J gene: TRBJ2-7
clone size: few
CDR3 DNA: TGCAGCGTCCCGGGACAGGGGATCTACGAGCAGTACTTC
CDR3 protein: CSVPGQGIYEQYF

V gene: TRBV19
D gene: TRBD1
J gene: TRBJ1-5
clone size: few
CDR3 DNA: TGTGCCAGTAGTATAACCCACCCGGGACAGGGTTCGGGCAATCAGCCCCAGCATTTT
CDR3 protein: CASSITHPGQGSGNQPQHF

V gene: TRBV29-1
D gene: NA
J gene: TRBJ2-7
clone size: few
CDR3 DNA: TGCAGCGGTGGGGGGATGAGGAGTTTCGAGCAGTACTTC
CDR3 protein: CSGGGMRSFEQYF

V gene: TRBV20-1
D gene: NA
J gene: TRBJ2-2
clone size: NA
CDR3 DNA: TGCAGTGCCACTAGCACCGTCGCCGGGGAGCTGTTTTTT
CDR3 protein: CSATSTVAGELFF

V gene: TRBV5-1
D gene: NA
J gene: TRBJ2-5
clone size: NA
CDR3 DNA: TGCGCCAGCAGCTCCCATACCGGGACTCTCTTGAAGACCCAGTACTTC
CDR3 protein: CASSSHTGTLLKTQYF

V gene: TRBV29-1
D gene: TRBD2
J gene: TRBJ2-1
clone size: NA
CDR3 DNA: TGCAGCGTCTTCGGGACTAGCGACTTCAATGAGCAGTTCTTC
CDR3 protein: CSVFGTSDFNEQFF

V gene: TRBV10-3
D gene: TRBD2
J gene: TRBJ2-3
clone size: NA
CDR3 DNA: TGTGCCATCGGACTAGCGGGGAGTGGGGGCGCGACAGATACGCAGTATTTT
CDR3 protein: CAIGLAGSGGATDTQYF

V gene: TRBV5-1
D gene: NA
J gene: TRBJ2-3
clone size: many
CDR3 DNA: TGCGCCAGCAGCTTGTATTCCTCCTTGGATACGCAGTATTTT
CDR3 protein: CASSLYSSLDTQYF

V gene: TRBV2
D gene: NA
J gene: TRBJ2-1
clone size: NA
CDR3 DNA: TGTGCCAGCAGTGAGCGTCTCCGTCCGGAGCAGTTCTTC
CDR3 protein: CASSERLRPEQFF

V gene: TRBV7-2
D gene: NA
J gene: TRBJ1-1
clone size: NA
CDR3 DNA: TGTGCCAGCAGCCCAGCCCCACTGAACACTGAAGCTTTCTTT
CDR3 protein: CASSPAPLNTEAFF

V gene: TRBV10-3
D gene: TRBD2
J gene: TRBJ2-2
clone size: NA
CDR3 DNA: TGTGCCATCAGTGAGTCGGTAGCGGGGGAAACCGGGGAGCTGTTTTTT
CDR3 protein: CAISESVAGETGELFF

V gene: TRBV2
D gene: TRBD2
J gene: TRBJ2-5
clone size: NA
CDR3 DNA: TGTGCCAGCAGTGAAGCGAGCCTAGCGGGAGGAGAGACCCAGTACTTC
CDR3 protein: CASSEASLAGGETQYF

V gene: TRBV25-1
D gene: TRBD1
J gene: TRBJ2-5
clone size: NA
CDR3 DNA: TGTGCCAGCAGTGACCCCGGGACAGTCGAAGAGACCCAGTACTTC
CDR3 protein: CASSDPGTVEETQYF

V gene: TRBV12-3/TRBV12-4
D gene: NA
J gene: TRBJ1-5
clone size: few
CDR3 DNA: TGTGCCAGCAGTTTCAGGCCCCGATATAGCAATCAGCCCCAGCATTTT
CDR3 protein: CASSFRPRYSNQPQHF

V gene: TRBV12-3/TRBV12-4
D gene: TRBD1
J gene: TRBJ2-1
clone size: NA
CDR3 DNA: TGTGCCAGCAGCCGGGACAGTGCTCCTGAGTTCTTC
CDR3 protein: CASSRDSAPEFF

V gene: TRBV20-1
D gene: NA
J gene: TRBJ2-2
clone size: few
CDR3 DNA: TGCAGTGCTGAACTAGCAGGGACCGGGGAGCTGTTTTTT
CDR3 protein: CSAELAGTGELFF

V gene: TRBV6-2/TRBV6-3
D gene: TRBD1
J gene: TRBJ1-5
clone size: NA
CDR3 DNA: TGTGCCAGCAGTCGACAGACAGGGGCGGGCAATCAGCCCCAGCATTTT
CDR3 protein: CASSRQTGAGNQPQHF

V gene: TRBV19
D gene: NA
J gene: TRBJ2-5
clone size: NA
CDR3 DNA: TGTGCCAGTAGTAAGGCCCACGGCTCGGAGACCCAGTACTTC
CDR3 protein: CASSKAHGSETQYF

V gene: TRBV11-2
D gene: NA
J gene: TRBJ2-3
clone size: few
CDR3 DNA: TGTGCCAGCAGGACGGACGGGAGGGGGCCCCTCCTGACGCAGTATTTT
CDR3 protein: CASRTDGRGPLLTQYF

V gene: TRBV3-1
D gene: NA
J gene: TRBJ2-2
clone size: NA
CDR3 DNA: TGTGCCAGCAGCCCCTCTGCAGGGGGGTCCACCGGGGAGCTGTTTTTT
CDR3 protein: CASSPSAGGSTGELFF

V gene: TRBV20-1
D gene: TRBD2
J gene: TRBJ2-1
clone size: few
CDR3 DNA: TGCAGTGCTAGAGATCAGCGCGGCGGGAGCTTCTACAATGAGCAGTTCTTC
CDR3 protein: CSARDQRGGSFYNEQFF

V gene: TRBV20-1
D gene: TRBD2
J gene: TRBJ2-3
clone size: few
CDR3 DNA: TGCAGTGCCCGGACTAGCGGGAGTGGTACGCAGTATTTT
CDR3 protein: CSARTSGSGTQYF

V gene: TRBV14
D gene: NA
J gene: TRBJ1-2
clone size: NA
CDR3 DNA: TGTGCCAGCAGCCCCGCCTTCGTGTATGGCTACACCTTC
CDR3 protein: CASSPAFVYGYTF

V gene: TRBV10-3
D gene: TRBD1
J gene: TRBJ2-1
clone size: NA
CDR3 DNA: TGTGCCATCAGTGATTCGGGACAGGTTACGAATGAGCAGTTCTTC
CDR3 protein: CAISDSGQVTNEQFF

V gene: TRBV7-3
D gene: TRBD2
J gene: TRBJ2-1
clone size: many
CDR3 DNA: TGTGCCAGCAGCTTACAACTAGCGGGCTACAATGAGCAGTTCTTC
CDR3 protein: CASSLQLAGYNEQFF

V gene: TRBV5-1
D gene: NA
J gene: TRBJ1-4
clone size: many
CDR3 DNA: TGCGCCAGCAGCTTGGTGGGCGAAAAACTGTTTTTT
CDR3 protein: CASSLVGEKLFF

V gene: TRBV5-1
D gene: NA
J gene: TRBJ2-7
clone size: few
CDR3 DNA: TGCGCCAGCAGCTTGGAGTCCGGACAGCCATACGAGCAGTACTTC
CDR3 protein: CASSLESGQPYEQYF

V gene: TRBV4-1
D gene: NA
J gene: TRBJ2-3
clone size: NA
CDR3 DNA: TGCGCCAGCAGCCAACAGGGGATAGATACGCAGTATTTT
CDR3 protein: CASSQQGIDTQYF